One sample yielded the 16 T cell receptor beta chains listed below, sequenced in a study of blood T cells in healthy people across ages. Sample-barcoded 5' priming and a J-beta primer mix drove a second PCR of roughly 7 to 11 cycles. TCRdb reanalysed the 5' RACE reads using MiXCR and keeps one entry per CDR3 protein. Here the sample spans about 1,400,000 distinct CDR3 sequences, 59% being singletons. The source material was blood. The receptor set was obtained from a man aged 18-30 years in good health.

This clonotype was seen more than once but under ten times. This chain links TRBV3-1 with TRBJ1-5; 9 bases match TRBD1. This CDR3 has 16 residues. CDR1 LGHDT and CDR2 YNNKEL come from the germline V gene (reference sequence). Trimming cost V 4 bases and J 5 bases; bases outside gene matches: 9. The CDR3 nucleotides read TGTGCCAGCAGCCCACCGGGACAGGGTCTGGATCAGCCCCAGCATTTT. As protein: CASSPPGQGLDQPQHF.

The DNA of the CDR3 is TGCGCCAGCAGCCAAGCAGACAGGAGCAGGGGCTACACCTTC. Protein product: CASSQADRSRGYTF. This sequence joins TRBV5-1 and TRBJ1-2, with D possibly being TRBD1 (6 bases). Trimming cost V 4 bases and J 8 bases, with 18 bases left between them. Germline V lookup: CDR1 SGHRS, CDR2 YFSETQ. This CDR3 contains 14 residues.

This rearrangement joins TRBV12-3 or TRBV12-4 to TRBJ2-2, with unresolved D. The CDR3 is made up of 15 amino acids. With 5 bases removed from V and 4 bases from J, the gap between germline ends came to 14 bases. As DNA, the CDR3 is TGTGCCAGCAGTCCGACCCACCTGAGCACCGGGGAGCTGTTTTTT. Translation gives CASSPTHLSTGELFF.

This clonotype was seen a few times. The chain couples TRBV6-6 to TRBJ1-2; possible D gene TRBD1, 5 bases. This CDR3 spans 15 amino acids. CDR1 and CDR2 (germline): MNHNY, SVGAGI (reference sequence). Trimming took off 4 bases at V and 4 bases at J, with 16 bases between the two ends. This CDR3 reads CASSSLGDRFYGYTF. The CDR3 nucleotides read TGTGCCAGCAGTTCCCTGGGAGACAGATTCTATGGCTACACCTTC.

The chain carries TRBV28 and TRBJ1-4; a possible D gene is TRBD1 (6 bases). CDR1 and CDR2 from the germline V gene are MDHEN and SYDVKM. This CDR3 contains 15 residues. The ends were cut back, 4 bases at V and 6 bases at J, with 15 bases in the middle. This chain's CDR3 is CASSSAGAPDEKLFF. Written as DNA, the CDR3 is TGTGCCAGCAGTTCTGCGGGGGCTCCGGATGAAAAACTGTTTTTT.

The V and J genes are TRBV28 and TRBJ2-7; no clear D gene. The ends were cut back, 2 bases at V and 3 bases at J, with 11 bases in the middle. The CDR3 consists of 14 residues. Per germline, CDR1 MDHEN and CDR2 SYDVKM. The DNA of the CDR3 is TGTGCCAGCAGTTTAGGGCAGGTGGACTACGAGCAGTACTTC. Residues: CASSLGQVDYEQYF.

This sequence joins TRBV20-1 and TRBJ2-7; D ambiguous. The germline V and J ends were trimmed by 3 bases and 3 bases, with 12 bases remaining between them. CDR3 size: 13 residues. Germline CDR1 reads DFQATT; CDR2 reads SNEGSKA (reference sequence). CDR3 bases: TGCAGTGCTAGCCCGGATGGTGACTACGAGCAGTACTTC. Protein product: CSASPDGDYEQYF.

The chain couples TRBV25-1 to TRBJ2-7, with D perhaps assigned TRBD1 or TRBD2 (5 bases each). The V and J ends lost 1 base and 2 bases respectively, with 9 bases between them. Germline V gives CDR1 MGHDK, CDR2 SYGVNS. This CDR3 has 14 residues. The CDR3 loop reads CASSELEDTYEQYF. DNA of the CDR3: TGTGCCAGCAGTGAATTGGAGGACACCTACGAGCAGTACTTC.

This clonotype was observed a handful of times. The rearrangement links TRBV5-1 to TRBJ2-7; possibly TRBD1 for D (5 bases). Germline CDR1 is SGHRS and CDR2 is YFSETQ. With 1 base removed from V and 6 bases from J, the gap between germline ends came to 17 bases. The CDR3 length is 15 residues. The CDR3 sequence is CASSLSIVTGGEQYF. DNA for the CDR3: TGCGCCAGCAGCTTGAGTATCGTAACAGGTGGCGAGCAGTACTTC.

There are a few counts of this clonotype. The genes are TRBV20-1 and TRBJ1-4, with D perhaps matching TRBD1 (5 bases). The V and J ends lost 3 bases and 13 bases respectively, with 12 bases between them. In germline, CDR1 is DFQATT, CDR2 SNEGSKA (reference sequence). The CDR3 extends over 11 amino acids. CDR3 coding DNA: TGCAGTGCTAGCCTGCGGGGGGTACTGTTTTTT. Amino acids: CSASLRGVLFF.

The chain links TRBV19 to TRBJ2-1; 10 positions agree with TRBD1. The CDR3 runs 15 residues. CDR1 is LNHDA, CDR2 SQIVND, per germline (reference sequence). Germline trimming cut 10 bases from V and 7 bases from J; bases unmatched to any gene: 13. CDR3 residues: CATDGSDRGQNEQFF. CDR3 nucleotides: TGTGCCACCGATGGCTCCGACAGGGGGCAAAATGAGCAGTTCTTC.

The V gene is TRBV20-1, the J gene TRBJ2-1, with TRBD2 matching over 15 bases. This CDR3 spans 15 amino acids. V shed 6 bases, J shed 4 bases, and the junction held 4 bases outside the gene matches. Germline V gene sequence: CDR1 DFQATT, CDR2 SNEGSKA (reference sequence). In DNA, the CDR3 is TGCAGTGCCATGGGACTAGCGGGAGGTTACAATGAGCAGTTCTTC. The encoded protein is CSAMGLAGGYNEQFF.

This chain links TRBV7-2 with TRBJ1-1, with D uncertain. The CDR3 contains 14 residues. Trimming shortened V by 4 bases and J by 0 bases, and 9 bases separated the two germline ends. Germline V gene data show CDR1 as SGHTA and CDR2 as FQGNSA. The CDR3 sequence is CASSSVVVNTEAFF. The CDR3 DNA is TGTGCCAGCAGCTCCGTTGTGGTGAACACTGAAGCTTTCTTT.

The chain has TRBV4-2 and TRBJ1-5, with TRBD1 identical over 10 bases. CDR1 and CDR2 from the germline V gene are LGHNA and YNFKEQ. The CDR3 extends over 15 amino acids. The J segment lost 5 bases and the V segment lost 1 base, leaving 2 bases of the junction unmatched. CDR3 sequence: CASSQGTGGDQPQHF. The DNA of the CDR3 is TGTGCCAGCAGCCAAGGGACAGGGGGGGATCAGCCCCAGCATTTT.

This clonotype showed up just a few times. The J gene is TRBJ2-5, the V gene TRBV4-1; either TRBD1 or TRBD2 may supply D (5 bases each). CDR3 length: 18 residues. V was shortened by 5 bases and J by 2 bases, with 24 bases between the two germline ends. Looked up from germline, CDR1 is MGHRA and CDR2 is YSYEKL. Here the CDR3 reads CASSANPGRDPRQETQYF. CDR3 bases: TGCGCCAGCAGCGCGAACCCGGGCAGGGACCCCCGACAAGAGACCCAGTACTTC.

The chain combines TRBV4-3 with TRBJ2-7; TRBD1 matches 10 bases. From germline, CDR1 is LGHNA and CDR2 YSLEER. The trim removed 2 bases at V and 5 bases at J, leaving 6 bases unmatched. The CDR3 sequence is 15 residues long. The CDR3 region is CASSQHRQGANEQYF. The DNA for the CDR3 is TGCGCCAGCAGCCAACACCGACAGGGGGCAAACGAGCAGTACTTC.